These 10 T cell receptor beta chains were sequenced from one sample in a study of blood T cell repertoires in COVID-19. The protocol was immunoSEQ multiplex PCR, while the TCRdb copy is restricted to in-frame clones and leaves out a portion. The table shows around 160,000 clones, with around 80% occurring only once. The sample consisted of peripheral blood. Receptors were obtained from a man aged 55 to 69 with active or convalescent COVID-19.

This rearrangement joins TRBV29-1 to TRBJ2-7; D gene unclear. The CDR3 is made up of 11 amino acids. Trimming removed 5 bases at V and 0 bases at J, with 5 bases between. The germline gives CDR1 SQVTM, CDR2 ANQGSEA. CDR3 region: CSVSVSYEQYF. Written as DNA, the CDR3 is TGCAGCGTTTCAGTCTCCTACGAGCAGTACTTC.

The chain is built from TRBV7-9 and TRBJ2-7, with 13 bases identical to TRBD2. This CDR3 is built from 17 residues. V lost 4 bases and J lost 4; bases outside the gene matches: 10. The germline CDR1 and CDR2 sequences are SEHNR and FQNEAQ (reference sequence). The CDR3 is CASSSPRTSGRVYEQYF. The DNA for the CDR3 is TGTGCCAGCAGCTCACCTAGGACTAGCGGGAGAGTTTACGAGCAGTACTTC.

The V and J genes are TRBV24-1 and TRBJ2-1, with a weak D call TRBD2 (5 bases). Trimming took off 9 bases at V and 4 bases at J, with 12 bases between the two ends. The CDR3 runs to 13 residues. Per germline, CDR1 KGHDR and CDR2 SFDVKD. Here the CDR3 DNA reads TGTGCCACCCGCGGAGGAGGTTACAATGAGCAGTTCTTC. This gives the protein CATRGGGYNEQFF.

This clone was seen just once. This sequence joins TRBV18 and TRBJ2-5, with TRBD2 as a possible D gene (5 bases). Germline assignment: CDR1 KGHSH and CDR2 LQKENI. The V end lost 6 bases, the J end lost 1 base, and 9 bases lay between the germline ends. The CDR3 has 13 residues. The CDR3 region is CASSTGVQETQYF. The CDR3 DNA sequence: TGTGCCAGCTCGACCGGGGTCCAAGAGACCCAGTACTTC.

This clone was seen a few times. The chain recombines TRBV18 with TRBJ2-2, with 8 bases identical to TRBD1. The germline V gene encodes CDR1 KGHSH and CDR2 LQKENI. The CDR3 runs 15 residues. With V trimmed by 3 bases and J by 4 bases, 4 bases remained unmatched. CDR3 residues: CASSPRTGPTGELFF. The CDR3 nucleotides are TGTGCCAGCTCACCTAGGACAGGGCCCACCGGGGAGCTGTTTTTT.

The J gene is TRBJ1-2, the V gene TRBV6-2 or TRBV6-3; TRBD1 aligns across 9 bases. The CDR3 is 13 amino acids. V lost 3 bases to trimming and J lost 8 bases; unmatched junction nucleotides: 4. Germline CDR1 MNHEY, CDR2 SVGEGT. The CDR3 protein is CASSYYRGQGYTF. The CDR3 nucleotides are TGTGCCAGCAGTTATTACAGGGGGCAAGGCTACACCTTC.

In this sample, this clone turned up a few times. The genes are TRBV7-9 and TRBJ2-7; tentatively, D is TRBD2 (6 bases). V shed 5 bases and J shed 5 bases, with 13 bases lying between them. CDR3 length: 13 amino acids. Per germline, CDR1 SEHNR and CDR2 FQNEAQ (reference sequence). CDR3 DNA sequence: TGTGCCAGCAGCCATGGAGGGGCACACGAGCAGTACTTC. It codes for CASSHGGAHEQYF.

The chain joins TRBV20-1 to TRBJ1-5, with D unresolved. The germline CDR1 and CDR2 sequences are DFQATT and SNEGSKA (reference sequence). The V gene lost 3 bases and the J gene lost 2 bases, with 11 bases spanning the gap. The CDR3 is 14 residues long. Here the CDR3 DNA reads TGCAGTGCTAGTAGAAGCACAGGCAATCAGCCCCAGCATTTT. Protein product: CSASRSTGNQPQHF.

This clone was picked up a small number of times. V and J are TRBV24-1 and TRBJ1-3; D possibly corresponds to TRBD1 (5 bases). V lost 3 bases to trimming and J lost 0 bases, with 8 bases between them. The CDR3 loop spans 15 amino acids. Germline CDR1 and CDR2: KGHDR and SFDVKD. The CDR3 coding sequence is TGTGCCACCAGTGATCGACAGAGCTCTGGAAACACCATATATTTT. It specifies CATSDRQSSGNTIYF.

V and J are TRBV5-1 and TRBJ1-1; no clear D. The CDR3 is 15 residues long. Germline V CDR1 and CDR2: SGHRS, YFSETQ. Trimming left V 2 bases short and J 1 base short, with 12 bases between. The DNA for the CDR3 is TGCGCCAGCAGCTTCGTGTCGTTAGCGAACACTGAAGCTTTCTTT. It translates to CASSFVSLANTEAFF.